This is a list of T cell receptor beta chains from one sample in a study of cytomegalovirus exposure and HLA in healthy donors. TCRdb keeps only in-frame clones here, not all; method: immunoSEQ multiplex PCR. The sample includes approximately 99,000 clones, about 80% of them seen just once. Sequencing input: PBMCs. These receptor sequences come from a male donor in good health and CMV-seropositive. The CDR3 runs from the conserved cysteine through the conserved F or W. D genes are given only for firm matches. Size tells how often a clone was seen (once, few, many) or the class of an expanded clone, and some rows leave it out.

>TRBD2|NA|TRBV10-3|TRBJ2-3
TGTGCCATCAGTGAAGGTAGCGGGGGGAGCACAGATACGCAGTATTTT
CAISEGSGGSTDTQYF
>TRBD1|NA|TRBV5-1|TRBJ1-5
TGCGCCAGCAGCTTGGAACCACAGGGGAACCAGCCCCAGCATTTT
CASSLEPQGNQPQHF
>TRBD2|NA|TRBV5-6|TRBJ2-3
TGTGCCAGCAGTCGCCCCTGGACTAGCGCTAGCACAGATACGCAGTATTTT
CASSRPWTSASTDTQYF
>NA|NA|TRBV15|TRBJ2-7
TGTGCCACCAGCAGAGATCTCGGGTTTTACGAGCAGTACTTC
CATSRDLGFYEQYF
>TRBD1|NA|TRBV6-1|TRBJ1-1
TGTGCCAGCAGTGCCAGGGGGCTTACTGAAGCTTTCTTT
CASSARGLTEAFF
>TRBD1|NA|TRBV6-5|TRBJ1-2
TGTGCCAGCAGTTACTCGGGACAGTATTATGGCTACACCTTC
CASSYSGQYYGYTF
>TRBD1|few|TRBV6-1|TRBJ1-1
TGTGCCAGCAGTGAACACAGGGGTACTGAAGCTTTCTTT
CASSEHRGTEAFF
>TRBD1|NA|TRBV19|TRBJ1-5
TGTGCCAGTAGTATGAGGGGGCTGAATCAGCCCCAGCATTTT
CASSMRGLNQPQHF
>NA|few|TRBV2|TRBJ1-1
TGTGCCAGCAGTGACAATGGGGGAGGCACTGAAGCTTTCTTT
CASSDNGGGTEAFF
>NA|NA|TRBV19|TRBJ1-2
TGTGCCAGTAGCTCCGGGAGCCGCGCTAACTATGGCTACACCTTC
CASSSGSRANYGYTF
>NA|NA|TRBV11-2|TRBJ2-7
TGTGCCAGCAGCTTAGATCCCGCGGGTGTCCCCTATAGCGAGCAGTACTTC
CASSLDPAGVPYSEQYF
>TRBD2|NA|TRBV5-1|TRBJ2-3
TGCGCCAGCAGCTTGGCCGGGACTAGCGGGGGGGCAGGAGATACGCAGTATTTT
CASSLAGTSGGAGDTQYF
>TRBD1|NA|TRBV5-4|TRBJ1-1
TGTGCCAGCAGCTTGGCGGGACAGCGGGTTGGCTTGAACACTGAAGCTTTCTTT
CASSLAGQRVGLNTEAFF
>NA|NA|TRBV6-5|TRBJ2-3
TGTGCCAGCAGACGCGACAGTTACTACACAGATACGCAGTATTTT
CASRRDSYYTDTQYF
>NA|NA|TRBV18|TRBJ1-1
TGTGCCAGCTCACCAGGGCGACAGATTGAAGCTTTCTTT
CASSPGRQIEAFF
>NA|NA|TRBV2|TRBJ2-2
TGTGCCAGCAGTACCGGGATTTTAACCGGGGAGCTGTTTTTT
CASSTGILTGELFF
>NA|NA|TRBV18|TRBJ2-1
TGTGCCAGCTCCCCCGGGACAACCTACAATGAGCAGTTCTTC
CASSPGTTYNEQFF
>TRBD2|NA|TRBV10-1|TRBJ2-7
TGCGCCAGCAGTGAGTCGGGGAGGGGCGAGCAGTACTTC
CASSESGRGEQYF
>NA|NA|TRBV9|TRBJ1-2
TGTGCCAGCAGCGTAGAGGCGGGAAGGAGGCCTTCTAACTATGGCTACACCTTC
CASSVEAGRRPSNYGYTF
>TRBD1|NA|TRBV5-1|TRBJ1-1
TGCGCCAGCAGCTTGGGACAGGGGAATCAAGCTTTCTTT
CASSLGQGNQAFF
>NA|NA|TRBV6-1|TRBJ2-2
TGTGCCAGCAGTGAAGCACTAGACAGGACAGTGAACACCGGGGAGCTGTTTTTT
CASSEALDRTVNTGELFF
>NA|NA|TRBV27|TRBJ1-2
TGTGCCAGCAGTTCCCTCACAGGTTATGGCTACACCTTC
CASSSLTGYGYTF
>TRBD1|NA|TRBV7-9|TRBJ1-1
TGTGCCAGCAGCCAGGACAGGGATGAAGCTTTCTTT
CASSQDRDEAFF
>NA|NA|TRBV2|TRBJ1-6
TGTGCCAGCAGTGTCCCAAAGACAGGTCGTAATTCACCCCTCCACTTT
CASSVPKTGRNSPLHF
>TRBD1|NA|TRBV6-1|TRBJ2-2
TGTGCCAGCAGCGGCACAGGGGTTACCGGGGAGCTGTTTTTT
CASSGTGVTGELFF
>NA|NA|TRBV9|TRBJ2-7
TGTGCCAGCAGCGTAGCCACAGGGCTCCACGAGCAGTACTTC
CASSVATGLHEQYF
>NA|NA|TRBV6-6|TRBJ1-5
TGTGCCAGCTCCCTGCGAGGGTCCCTTAGCAATCAGCCCCAGCATTTT
CASSLRGSLSNQPQHF
>NA|few|TRBV5-1|TRBJ1-4
TGCGCCAGCAGCTTGGGGACAGCTAATAATGAAAAGCTGTTTTTT
CASSLGTANNEKLFF
>TRBD1|NA|TRBV5-6|TRBJ1-1
TGTGCCAGCAGCCTAGACAGGGTGAACACTGAAGCTTTCTTT
CASSLDRVNTEAFF
>NA|NA|TRBV5-1|TRBJ2-7
TGCGCCAGCAGCTTGGAAGTCCACATTCCCTCCTACGAGCAGTACTTC
CASSLEVHIPSYEQYF
>TRBD1|NA|TRBV6-5|TRBJ2-3
TGTGCCACAGGGGGGACAGGGGGCACAGATACGCAGTATTTT
CATGGTGGTDTQYF
>TRBD2|NA|TRBV5-1|TRBJ2-1
TGCGCCAGCAGTCCCTCCCCCGTCCTGCGGGGGGGGGATGAGCAGTTCTTC
CASSPSPVLRGGDEQFF
>TRBD1|NA|TRBV7-9|TRBJ1-2
TGTGCCAGCAGCCTAGACAGGGGAGCCAATGGCTACACCTTC
CASSLDRGANGYTF
>TRBD1|NA|TRBV18|TRBJ1-1
TGTGCCAGCTCACCTGGGACAGGGCGACTAAACACTGAAGCTTTCTTT
CASSPGTGRLNTEAFF
>NA|NA|TRBV4-1|TRBJ1-1
TGCGCCAGCAGCCAAGGGCAGGGGAACACTGAAGCTTTCTTT
CASSQGQGNTEAFF
>TRBD1|NA|TRBV11-3|TRBJ1-2
TGTGCCAGCAGCCCAGGGGGCACAGGCTATGGCTACACCTTC
CASSPGGTGYGYTF
>NA|NA|TRBV2|TRBJ1-5
TGTGCCAGCAGTCGTGAGATGAATAGCAATCAGCCCCAGCATTTT
CASSREMNSNQPQHF
>TRBD1|NA|TRBV5-6|TRBJ1-4
TGTGCCAGCAGCTTGGTGGCGGGACAGGGTGGACTAATGGAAAAACTGTTTTTT
CASSLVAGQGGLMEKLFF
>TRBD1|NA|TRBV19|TRBJ1-1
TGTGCCAGTAGTGGACAGGGTCACAGGGTAGGGGAAGCTTTCTTT
CASSGQGHRVGEAFF
>TRBD1|NA|TRBV18|TRBJ1-3
TGTGCCATCTCACGTGACAGGGGGCCTGGAAACACCATATATTTT
CAISRDRGPGNTIYF
>NA|NA|TRBV6-8|TRBJ1-5
TGTGCCAGCAGTTACTCGAGGCAGGGGCATTGGCCCCAGCATTTT
CASSYSRQGHWPQHF
>NA|NA|TRBV2|TRBJ1-3
TGTGCCAGCAGCCTAGTCAGGGGTTCCGCTGGAAACACCATATATTTT
CASSLVRGSAGNTIYF
>TRBD1|NA|TRBV5-1|TRBJ1-2
TGCGCCAGCAGCTTGGGGGACAGGGGTGGCTATGGCTACACCTTC
CASSLGDRGGYGYTF
>NA|NA|TRBV5-6|TRBJ1-2
TGTGCCAGCAGCTTGGACAGGGACTATGGCTACACCTTC
CASSLDRDYGYTF
>TRBD2|NA|TRBV7-2|TRBJ2-7
TGTGCCAGCAGCCCAAGTCAAGCGGGGGACTACGAGCAGTACTTC
CASSPSQAGDYEQYF
>NA|NA|TRBV2|TRBJ2-7
TGTGCCAGCAATGGAGGGGGGGCCTTAACTTACGAGCAGTACTTC
CASNGGGALTYEQYF
>NA|NA|TRBV7-7|TRBJ1-4
TGTGCTAGCACTGAGGCAACTAATGAAAAACTGTTTTTT
CASTEATNEKLFF
>NA|NA|TRBV5-4|TRBJ1-2
TGTGCCAGCACCCCGGGTGGGAACTATGGCTACACCTTC
CASTPGGNYGYTF
>NA|NA|TRBV7-2|TRBJ2-2
TGTGCCAGCAGCTCCTACACCGGGGAGCTGTTTTTT
CASSSYTGELFF
>TRBD1|few|TRBV19|TRBJ1-2
TGTGCCAGTAGTATAGCTCCCTCGGCAGGGGGCGGCTACACCTTC
CASSIAPSAGGGYTF
>NA|NA|TRBV6-5|TRBJ1-2
TGTGCCAGCAGTTACGAGATATATGGCGGAGGAAATGGCTACACCTTC
CASSYEIYGGGNGYTF
>TRBD2|NA|TRBV5-1|TRBJ2-7
TGCGCCAGCAGCCGAACTAGCGGGGGACGGGGGGACGAGCAGTACTTC
CASSRTSGGRGDEQYF
>NA|NA|TRBV6-5|TRBJ1-5
TGTGCCAGCAGTCCAGGGTTTTACCAGCCCCAGCATTTT
CASSPGFYQPQHF
>TRBD1|NA|TRBV15|TRBJ1-2
TGTGCCACCAGCAGACCCCCGGGACAGGGAGCAATTGCCTACACCTTC
CATSRPPGQGAIAYTF